The 29 T cell receptor beta chains given below trace back to one sample, sequenced in a study of blood T cell repertoires in COVID-19. Libraries were prepared by immunoSEQ multiplex PCR; TCRdb keeps only in-frame clonotypes and omits some of them. The sample includes about 210,000 clones, 80% to 90% of them seen just once. The sequenced material came from peripheral blood. The receptors were gathered from a woman aged 45-60 years with active or convalescent COVID-19.

This clone was observed a handful of times. The CDR3 spells CASSPMVAGANVLTF. The CDR3 DNA reads as TGTGCCAGCAGTCCCATGGTAGCTGGGGCCAACGTCCTGACTTTC. This rearrangement joins TRBV28 to TRBJ2-6, with D uncertain. CDR3 length equals 15 residues. V was pared by 5 bases and J by 2 bases, with 10 bases between. Per germline, CDR1 MDHEN and CDR2 SYDVKM.

This sequence joins TRBV20-1 and TRBJ2-3; 9 bases are shared with TRBD2. This CDR3 has 15 amino acids. Germline CDR1 reads DFQATT; CDR2 reads SNEGSKA (reference sequence). V lost 3 bases to trimming and J lost 5 bases; unmatched junction nucleotides: 9. CDR3 region: CSASGKAGGIDTQYF. The CDR3 DNA follows: TGCAGTGCTAGTGGCAAGGCGGGGGGGATAGATACGCAGTATTTT.

The chain joins TRBV6-1 to TRBJ1-6; maybe TRBD1 (5 bases). Trimming took off 3 bases at V and 10 bases at J, with 16 bases between the two ends. Per the germline V gene, CDR1 is MNHNS and CDR2 is SASEGT. This CDR3 region has 15 residues. The CDR3 spells CASSEEEGPDSPLHF. CDR3 nucleotide sequence: TGTGCCAGCAGTGAGGAGGAGGGGCCAGACTCACCCCTCCACTTT.

V usage is TRBV7-7 and J usage is TRBJ2-5; TRBD2 is a possible D gene (5 bases). The CDR3 loop spans 14 amino acids. Germline CDR1 and CDR2: SSHAT and FNYEAQ (reference sequence). V lost 5 bases to trimming and J lost 5 bases, with 15 bases between them. Here the CDR3 reads CASSPWAGVETQYF. Written as DNA, the CDR3 is TGTGCCAGCAGCCCCTGGGCCGGGGTTGAGACCCAGTACTTC.

The rearrangement links TRBV19 to TRBJ1-5, with TRBD1 matching 8 bases. The J segment lost 4 bases and the V segment lost 4 bases, leaving 3 bases of the junction unmatched. Germline CDR1 and CDR2: LNHDA and SQIVND (reference sequence). The CDR3 totals 14 residues. The CDR3 nucleotides are TGTGCCAGTAGTACGGGACAGGTGAATCAGCCCCAGCATTTT. This encodes CASSTGQVNQPQHF.

The chain joins TRBV24-1 to TRBJ1-2, with D possibly being TRBD1 (6 bases). Trimming stripped 5 bases from V and 8 bases from J, with 14 bases between. This CDR3 comprises 13 residues. Germline V gene data show CDR1 as KGHDR and CDR2 as SFDVKD. For the CDR3, the DNA is TGTGCCACCAGTGCCCCAGGGGAACGAGGCTACACCTTC. Amino acids: CATSAPGERGYTF.

This clone occurred many times. V gene TRBV19 combines with J gene TRBJ2-1; 12 nucleotides agree with TRBD2. The CDR3 extends over 18 amino acids. V trimming: 1 base; J trimming: 0 bases; junction bases outside the gene matches: 4. The germline V gene has CDR1 LNHDA and CDR2 SQIVND (reference sequence). The CDR3 loop is CASSIGTSGTVSYNEQFF. In DNA, the CDR3 is TGTGCCAGTAGTATAGGGACTAGCGGGACGGTCTCCTACAATGAGCAGTTCTTC.

The V and J genes are TRBV14 and TRBJ1-6, with D possibly being TRBD1 (6 bases). V was cut by 4 bases and J by 5 bases, with 9 bases left in between. CDR3 length: 14 residues. Germline V gene lookup returns CDR1 SGHDN and CDR2 FVKESK. The CDR3 region has the DNA TGTGCCAGCAGCCTCTGGACAGATAATTCACCCCTCCACTTT. As protein: CASSLWTDNSPLHF.

This clone was counted once. V usage is TRBV7-6 and J usage is TRBJ1-5, with 9 bases fitting TRBD1. V was clipped by 5 bases and J by 3 bases; unmatched bases: 5. The CDR3 totals 15 residues. CDR1 is SGHVS, CDR2 FNYEAQ, per germline. The CDR3 sequence: CASSRGQGFNQPQHF. CDR3 coding DNA: TGTGCCAGCAGCCGTGGACAGGGGTTCAATCAGCCCCAGCATTTT.

The chain has TRBV6-5 and TRBJ2-5; 10 bases line up with TRBD1. This CDR3 spans 14 amino acids. The V segment lost 8 bases and the J segment 6 bases; nucleotides outside the gene matches: 9. Germline V lookup: CDR1 MNHEY, CDR2 SVGAGI. The CDR3 coding sequence is TGTGCCAGCGAGGGACAGGGGCCTAAGAAGACCCAGTACTTC. This codes for CASEGQGPKKTQYF.

This clone was counted between two and nine times. This chain joins TRBV30 and TRBJ1-3; D gene uncertain. CDR1 and CDR2 from the germline V gene are GTSNPN and SVGIG (reference sequence). The length of the CDR3 is 14 residues. V was cut by 2 bases and J by 4 bases, with 12 bases left in between. This CDR3 reads CAWSTGKAGNTIYF. CDR3 nucleotide sequence: TGTGCCTGGAGTACCGGGAAGGCAGGAAACACCATATATTTT.

The rearrangement joins TRBV19 to TRBJ1-3; 7 bases line up with TRBD1. The germline gives CDR1 LNHDA, CDR2 SQIVND (reference sequence). There are 16 residues in the CDR3. The J segment lost 4 bases and the V segment lost 4 bases, leaving 10 bases of the junction unmatched. The CDR3 reads CASSTRQTGVGNTIYF. The CDR3 nucleotides read TGTGCCAGTAGTACTCGACAAACAGGGGTCGGAAACACCATATATTTT.

This chain joins TRBV6-5 and TRBJ1-1; D not certain. V shed 0 bases and J shed 11 bases, with 7 bases lying between them. This CDR3 has 11 residues. Looked up from germline, CDR1 is MNHEY and CDR2 is SVGAGI. The CDR3 DNA reads as TGTGCCAGCAGTTACTCTTCTAGGGCTTTCTTT. This sequence encodes CASSYSSRAFF.

In its sample, this clone was seen a few times. The gene calls are TRBV7-8 and TRBJ1-4; D possibly corresponds to TRBD1 (6 bases). V lost 5 bases and J 4 bases, leaving 14 bases between the germline ends. Germline loops: CDR1 SGHVS, CDR2 FQNEAQ. This CDR3 is 15 amino acids long. As DNA, the CDR3 is TGTGCCAGCAGCCCGGGGGGGCTAATTAATGAAAAACTGTTTTTT. This translates into CASSPGGLINEKLFF.

The chain couples TRBV6-5 to TRBJ2-7, with TRBD1 as a possible D gene (5 bases). The germline gives CDR1 MNHEY, CDR2 SVGAGI. This CDR3 is built from 13 residues. The germline V and J ends were trimmed by 8 bases and 7 bases, with 18 bases remaining between them. CDR3 in amino acids: CASLGPGRGEQYF. CDR3 coding DNA: TGTGCCAGCCTAGGTCCAGGGCGAGGTGAGCAGTACTTC.

The chain is built from TRBV28 and TRBJ2-7; D is possibly TRBD2 (6 bases). The CDR3 has 14 amino acids. The V and J ends lost 7 bases and 1 base respectively, with 14 bases between them. Germline V CDR1 and CDR2: MDHEN, SYDVKM. CDR3 in amino acids: CASIGSGWSYEQYF. The CDR3 nucleotides read TGTGCCAGCATCGGGAGTGGTTGGTCCTACGAGCAGTACTTC.

This clone was recorded only once. The chain links TRBV5-1 to TRBJ2-7, with a weak D call TRBD1 (6 bases). Looked up from germline, CDR1 is SGHRS and CDR2 is YFSETQ. V was clipped by 1 base and J by 7 bases, with 12 bases between them. This CDR3 spans 13 amino acids. The CDR3 DNA follows: TGCGCCAGCAGCTTGTTCAGGGGTAGGGAGCAGTACTTC. It is translated as CASSLFRGREQYF. The variable domain in full, completed from reference TRBV5-1 and TRBJ2-7, reads KAGVTQTPRYLIKTRGQQVTLSCSPISGHRSVSWYQQTPGQGLQFLFEYFSETQRNKGNFPGRFSGRQFSNSRSEMNVSTLELGDSALYLCASSLFRGREQYFGPGTRLTVT.

The chain uses TRBV3-1 (or the pseudogene TRBV3-2) and TRBJ1-3, with a possible D match to TRBD1 (6 bases). Germline lookup yields CDR1 LGHDT and CDR2 YNNKEL (reference sequence). The CDR3 totals 16 residues. V was cut by 3 bases and J by 2 bases, with 14 bases left in between. The DNA of the CDR3 is TGTGCCAGCAGCCACCTACAGGGTGGAACTGGAAACACCATATATTTT. Its protein is CASSHLQGGTGNTIYF.

The chain uses TRBV9 and TRBJ2-7; weak D call: TRBD2 (6 bases). Germline V gives CDR1 SGDLS, CDR2 YYNGEE. The CDR3 sequence is 13 residues long. V gave up 0 bases and J gave up 7 bases, with 11 bases separating them. The CDR3 reads CASSVGGAGEQYF. DNA of the CDR3: TGTGCCAGCAGCGTAGGGGGCGCGGGGGAGCAGTACTTC.

The V call is TRBV11-2, the J call TRBJ2-7; 13 bases agree with TRBD2. This CDR3 contains 16 residues. CDR1 and CDR2 from the germline V gene are SGHAT and FQNNGV. The junction had 4 bases not matched to a gene; V was cut back by 3 bases and J by 2 bases. CDR3: CASSFTGTSGTYEQYF. The DNA for the CDR3 is TGTGCCAGCAGCTTTACCGGGACTAGCGGGACCTACGAGCAGTACTTC.

This chain links TRBV9 with TRBJ2-3; 10 positions agree with TRBD2. The CDR3 contains 16 residues. Germline values: CDR1 SGDLS, CDR2 YYNGEE. The V gene end was trimmed by 0 bases and the J gene end by 4 bases; junction bases not matched to a gene: 5. The CDR3 protein is CASSVGLAGGADTQYF. CDR3 bases: TGTGCCAGCAGCGTAGGACTAGCGGGCGGGGCAGATACGCAGTATTTT.

This clone was found once. This chain joins TRBV12-3 or TRBV12-4 and TRBJ2-4; a possible D gene is TRBD2 (6 bases). V lost 2 bases to trimming and J lost 9 bases, with 11 bases between them. The CDR3 spans 13 residues. CDR3 bases: TGTGCCAGCAGTTTACGGGAGCTCAGCATTCAGTACTTC. Translating gives CASSLRELSIQYF.

This clone was counted once. This rearrangement joins TRBV18 to TRBJ1-4, with 8 positions matching TRBD1. Trimming removed 6 bases from V and 7 bases from J; junction bases left unmatched: 13. This CDR3 is built from 16 residues. CDR1 and CDR2 from the germline V gene are KGHSH and LQKENI. Here the CDR3 reads CASSLGQGETSEKLFF. CDR3 sequence (DNA): TGTGCCAGCTCCCTCGGACAGGGCGAAACCTCTGAAAAACTGTTTTTT.

The CDR3 is CASSPRDDGGVYF. The CDR3 region has the DNA TGTGCCAGCTCCCCGCGCGACGACGGAGGTGTATACTTC. The chain couples TRBV18 to TRBJ2-7; D may be TRBD2 (5 bases). Per the germline V gene, CDR1 is KGHSH and CDR2 is LQKENI. Trimming took 6 bases from V and 13 from J, leaving 22 bases between them. The CDR3 totals 13 residues.

There are a few counts of this clone. The V gene is TRBV10-1, the J gene TRBJ2-3, with 8 bases lining up with TRBD2. The CDR3 has 15 amino acids. Germline CDR1 WNHNN, CDR2 SYGVQD (reference sequence). The ends lost 2 bases at V and 1 base at J; junction bases unmatched: 2. CDR3 sequence reads: CASSEGLARTDTQYF. In nucleotides, the CDR3 is TGCGCCAGCAGTGAGGGACTAGCCCGCACAGATACGCAGTATTTT.

The V gene is TRBV19, the J gene TRBJ1-1; 7 nucleotides match TRBD1. The V and J ends lost 5 bases and 5 bases, in that order; junction bases with no gene match: 17. Germline CDR1 reads LNHDA; CDR2 reads SQIVND (reference sequence). The length of the CDR3 is 17 residues. CDR3 sequence: CASSSYRGKIDRTEAFF. The DNA for the CDR3 is TGTGCCAGTAGTTCCTACAGGGGAAAGATTGATAGAACTGAAGCTTTCTTT.

CDR3 loop: CASSIDSGDTQYF. The CDR3 nucleotides are TGTGCCAGTAGTATAGATTCGGGAGATACGCAGTATTTT. The V gene is TRBV19, the J gene TRBJ2-3, with unresolved D. Germline assignment: CDR1 LNHDA and CDR2 SQIVND (reference sequence). The CDR3 consists of 13 residues. V was clipped by 0 bases and J by 5 bases, with 6 bases between them. The complete variable domain, with remaining parts taken from reference TRBV19 and TRBJ2-3, reads DGGITQSPKYLFRKEGQNVTLSCEQNLNHDAMYWYRQDPGQGLRLIYYSQIVNDFQKGDIAEGYSVSREKKESFPLTVTSAQKNPTAFYLCASSIDSGDTQYFGPGTRLTVL.

V and J are TRBV4-1 and TRBJ1-4; D is unclear. The CDR3 is made up of 14 amino acids. The V gene lost 1 base and the J gene lost 8 bases, with 11 bases spanning the gap. CDR1 and CDR2 (germline): MGHRA, YSYEKL. The DNA for the CDR3 is TGCGCCAGCAGCCAAGTGAGGAACGACGAAAAACTGTTTTTT. The encoded protein is CASSQVRNDEKLFF.

This clone was recorded only once. The V and J genes are TRBV5-1 and TRBJ2-1, with TRBD2 matching over 8 bases. Per germline, CDR1 SGHRS and CDR2 YFSETQ. The CDR3 is made up of 15 amino acids. Unmatched junction bases numbered 13, after V lost 4 bases and J lost 10 bases. CDR3 sequence (DNA): TGCGCCAGCAGCGGGGGGACTAGTCAGCCCGTGGAGCAGTTCTTC. This gives the protein CASSGGTSQPVEQFF.